This entry concerns a single T cell receptor (beta chain). The antigen remains unidentified. Some clones are missing from TCRdb's copy, which holds only in-frame ones; the method was immunoSEQ multiplex PCR. Of about 150,000 clones in the sample, just over 90% are singletons; the top ten hold about 2%. This CDR3 has 14 residues. J gave up 4 bases and V 8 bases, and 9 bases lay outside the gene matches. Germline-derived CDR1 and CDR2 are ENHRY and SYGVKD. These data come from a study of T cell responses to AZD1222 COVID-19 vaccine. General study points: An increase in Spike-specific TCR breadth and depth was observed after two AZD1222 doses. Mostly white British, mostly female donors; authors suggested clonal diversity may be underestimated. Reports say nearly half of spike-specific TCRs go after unmutated variant regions. It was only 6 or 7 AZD1222 recipients who were seropositive at baseline.

The gene calls are TRBV10-3 and TRBJ2-3, with 7 bases identical to TRBD2. Sequences were derived from peripheral blood, sampled 28 days after the second AZD1222 dose. The TCR sequence derives from an adult who received the AZD1222 COVID-19 vaccine. This chain's CDR3 is CAIRSSGGADTQYF. The CDR3 region has the DNA TGTGCCATCCGTTCTAGCGGAGGGGCAGATACGCAGTATTTT.